Listed below are T cell receptor beta chains from one sample, sequenced in a study of shared clonotypes between healthy human individuals. Data came from immunoSEQ multiplex PCR; TCRdb stores just in-frame clones and leaves some out. Of some 550,000 clones listed, roughly 97% were seen once; the top ten hold about 0.057%. Sequencing input: naive CD4+ T cells sorted from blood. The receptors were sampled from a woman in her 30s in good health. The CDR3 runs from the conserved cysteine through the conserved F or W. A D gene is named only where the DNA matches it firmly. The listing skips clone size in some rows; elsewhere it reads once, few, many or a size class.

J gene	V gene	clone size	D gene	CDR3 protein	CDR3 DNA
TRBJ1-3	TRBV30	.	.	CARTVFSGNTIYF	TGTGCCCGGACAGTCTTCTCTGGAAACACCATATATTTT
TRBJ1-2	TRBV18	.	TRBD1	CASSPRTGDGYTF	TGTGCCAGCTCACCACGAACAGGGGATGGCTACACCTTC
TRBJ1-4	TRBV7-9	.	.	CASSMSQTANEKLFF	TGTGCCAGCAGCATGAGTCAGACAGCTAATGAAAAACTGTTTTTT
TRBJ2-4	TRBV28	.	.	CASSPKFLNIQYF	TGTGCCAGCAGCCCGAAGTTTCTGAACATTCAGTACTTC
TRBJ1-5	TRBV28	.	.	CASSLFPLGQPQHF	TGTGCCAGCAGTTTATTCCCGTTGGGTCAGCCCCAGCATTTT
TRBJ2-7	TRBV27	.	.	CASRARTVSYEQYF	TGTGCCAGCAGGGCTCGGACGGTCTCCTACGAGCAGTACTTC
TRBJ2-2	TRBV27	.	TRBD2	CASSSLAGVTGELFF	TGTGCCAGCAGTTCCCTAGCGGGAGTAACCGGGGAGCTGTTTTTT
TRBJ2-1	TRBV5-1	.	.	CASSLAAGTWNEQFF	TGCGCCAGCAGCTTGGCCGCAGGGACGTGGAATGAGCAGTTCTTC
TRBJ1-4	TRBV6-1	.	.	CASSERGRTNEKLFF	TGTGCCAGCAGTGAACGAGGGAGAACTAATGAAAAACTGTTTTTT
TRBJ2-1	TRBV7-8	once	.	CASSLIWAGRSYNEQFF	TGTGCCAGCAGCTTAATATGGGCGGGCCGCTCCTACAATGAGCAGTTCTTC
TRBJ2-7	TRBV12-2	once	.	CASRLVPLESYEQYF	TGTGCAAGTCGCTTAGTTCCGCTCGAGTCCTACGAGCAGTACTTC
TRBJ2-1	TRBV4-2	once	TRBD2	CASSHKMGVAGHSYNEQFF	TGTGCCAGCAGCCATAAGATGGGGGTAGCGGGGCACTCCTACAATGAGCAGTTCTTC
TRBJ2-1	TRBV28	.	TRBD2	CASIDLKGGLDKLWSYNEQFF	TGTGCCAGCATCGATCTGAAGGGTGGACTAGATAAACTCTGGTCCTACAATGAGCAGTTCTTC
TRBJ2-7	TRBV5-1	.	TRBD2	CASSLRGTGLARTYEQYF	TGCGCCAGCAGCTTGAGGGGGACGGGACTAGCGAGAACCTACGAGCAGTACTTC
TRBJ2-3	TRBV19	.	TRBD1	CAIQGRDRGPDTQYF	TGTGCCATCCAGGGCCGGGACAGGGGACCAGATACGCAGTATTTT
TRBJ1-5	TRBV2	.	.	CASTLFSNQPQHF	TGTGCCAGCACGTTGTTTAGCAATCAGCCCCAGCATTTT
TRBJ2-2	TRBV11-3	.	.	CASSLGRTANTGELFF	TGTGCCAGCAGCTTAGGGAGGACGGCGAACACCGGGGAGCTGTTTTTT
TRBJ1-2	TRBV4-1	.	.	CASSQDIGKTYGYTF	TGCGCCAGCAGCCAAGATATCGGGAAAACCTATGGCTACACCTTC
TRBJ1-1	TRBV10-2	.	.	CASSELTGHGNTEAFF	TGCGCCAGCAGTGAGTTGACAGGACACGGGAACACTGAAGCTTTCTTT
TRBJ2-3	TRBV6-1	.	.	CASSETLDVLYF	TGTGCCAGCAGTGAAACACTAGATGTCCTGTATTTT
TRBJ2-7	TRBV7-2	.	.	CASSPQRGIRYEQYF	TGTGCCAGCAGCCCCCAGCGAGGGATCCGCTACGAGCAGTACTTC
TRBJ2-7	TRBV5-1	.	TRBD2	CASSPAKTSGRNSYEQYF	TGCGCCAGCAGCCCGGCGAAGACTAGCGGGAGGAACTCCTACGAGCAGTACTTC
TRBJ2-3	TRBV9	.	TRBD2	CASSVEFPGGPDTQYF	TGTGCCAGCAGCGTAGAGTTTCCGGGAGGGCCAGATACGCAGTATTTT
TRBJ1-2	TRBV4-1	.	TRBD1	CASSQHRTGANVYGYTF	TGCGCCAGCAGCCAGCACCGGACAGGGGCCAACGTCTATGGCTACACCTTC
TRBJ2-1	TRBV19	.	.	CASGRSWYEQFF	TGTGCCAGTGGACGGTCTTGGTATGAGCAGTTCTTC
TRBJ2-3	TRBV28	.	TRBD1	CASSAILTGVDTQYF	TGTGCCAGCAGCGCGATCTTGACAGGGGTCGATACGCAGTATTTT
TRBJ2-3	TRBV5-1	.	TRBD2	CASSPEPAGTTDTQYF	TGCGCCAGCAGCCCGGAACCAGCGGGAACCACAGATACGCAGTATTTT
TRBJ2-2	TRBV18	.	.	CASSPRTGTNTGELFF	TGTGCCAGCTCACCGAGAACCGGGACGAACACCGGGGAGCTGTTTTTT
TRBJ2-1	TRBV2	.	TRBD2	CASSGLAGGPSSYNEQFF	TGTGCCAGCAGTGGACTAGCGGGAGGGCCAAGCTCCTACAATGAGCAGTTCTTC
TRBJ2-1	TRBV10-3	.	TRBD1	CAIRERQGDWNEQFF	TGTGCCATCAGAGAAAGACAGGGAGATTGGAATGAGCAGTTCTTC
TRBJ2-1	TRBV6-5	.	.	CASRRYSNEQFF	TGTGCCAGCAGGCGATATAGCAATGAGCAGTTCTTC
TRBJ1-1	TRBV5-1	once	.	CASSPWTQDTEAFF	TGCGCCAGCAGCCCATGGACCCAGGATACTGAAGCTTTCTTT
TRBJ2-3	TRBV9	.	.	CASSVDDYRRRARTDTQYF	TGTGCCAGCAGCGTAGATGATTATAGGAGGAGGGCCCGCACAGATACGCAGTATTTT
TRBJ1-4	TRBV18	.	.	CASSGGEKLFF	TGTGCCAGCTCCGGGGGTGAAAAACTGTTTTTT
TRBJ2-3	TRBV10-2	.	TRBD2	CASRTAGFSTDTQYF	TGCGCCAGCAGGACAGCGGGATTCAGCACAGATACGCAGTATTTT
TRBJ2-1	TRBV6-5	.	TRBD2	CASKRAGGPYNEQFF	TGTGCCAGCAAAAGAGCGGGAGGCCCCTACAATGAGCAGTTCTTC
TRBJ2-7	TRBV28	.	.	CASRFSVLTLSYEQYF	TGTGCCAGCAGATTCTCGGTACTAACGCTATCCTACGAGCAGTACTTC
TRBJ1-2	TRBV2	.	TRBD1	CASRGQGASNYGYTF	TGTGCCAGCAGGGGACAGGGGGCGTCTAACTATGGCTACACCTTC
TRBJ1-1	TRBV5-1	.	TRBD1	CASSPGTATMNTEAFF	TGCGCCAGCAGCCCCGGGACAGCCACTATGAACACTGAAGCTTTCTTT
TRBJ1-2	TRBV29-1	.	.	CSVDQGIYGYTF	TGCAGCGTTGACCAGGGGATCTATGGCTACACCTTC
TRBJ2-5	TRBV5-1	.	.	CASMLERTQYF	TGCGCCAGCATGCTAGAACGGACCCAGTACTTC